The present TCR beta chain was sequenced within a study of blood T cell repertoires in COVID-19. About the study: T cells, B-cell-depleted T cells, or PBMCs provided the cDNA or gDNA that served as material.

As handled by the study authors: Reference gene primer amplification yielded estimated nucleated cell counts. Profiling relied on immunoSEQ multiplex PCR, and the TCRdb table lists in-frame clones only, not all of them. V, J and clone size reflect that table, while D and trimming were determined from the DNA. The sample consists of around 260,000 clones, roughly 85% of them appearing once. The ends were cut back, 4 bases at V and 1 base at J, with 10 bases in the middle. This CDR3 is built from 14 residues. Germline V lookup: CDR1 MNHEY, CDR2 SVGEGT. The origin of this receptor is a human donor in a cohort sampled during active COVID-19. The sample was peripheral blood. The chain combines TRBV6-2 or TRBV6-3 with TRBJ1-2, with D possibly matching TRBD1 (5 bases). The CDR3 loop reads CASSWRQNNYGYTF. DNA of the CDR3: TGTGCCAGCAGTTGGAGACAGAATAACTATGGCTACACCTTC.